The present T cell receptor (beta chain) was sequenced within a study of T cells expressing NK-cell markers. General observations from the study: Whether expanded NKG2C+ T cell clones recognized HCMV stayed uncertain.

One entry per CDR3 protein, without DNA, is what TCRdb gives after re-calling the 5' RACE reads. The sample holds approximately 440,000 distinct CDR3 sequences. Concerning this clonotype: What it recognizes is unknown.

The CDR3 covers 12 residues. The sequence was obtained from a woman aged 50 to 60 in good health. The sequencing sample was made of blood T cells: a sorted CD56 or NKG2C T cell subset, CD4+ or CD8+ T cells, or bulk PBMC T cells (not recorded which). The chain links TRBV12-3 or TRBV12-4 to TRBJ2-1; TCRdb's assignment of TRBD2 cannot be checked, as there is no DNA. The CDR3 is CASSPGAGESFF.